This T cell receptor (beta chain) was sequenced for a study of cytomegalovirus exposure and HLA in healthy donors. Whole-study findings and limits: A few CMV-associated chains proved CMV antigen-specific in vitro. In a later analysis, at a false discovery rate of 0.05, approximately 15,000 TCR beta sequences matched HLA alleles.

Primers included in the PCR were 60 Vbeta and 13 Jbeta primers. Methods used by the authors: Per a later analysis, the number of unique TCR beta chains was about 80 million, of which around 9.9 million were shared. TCRdb keeps only in-frame clones here, not all; method: immunoSEQ multiplex PCR. D and trimming were read from the DNA, whereas the V and J calls and clone size are those reported in that table. The sample records approximately 200,000 clones, approximately 85% being singletons. For this clone: Its antigen is currently unknown.

Donors counted as nominally healthy when sampled, yet unrecorded immune exposures were likely. The TCR comes from a woman aged 45-59 years in good health and CMV-seronegative. The sample consisted of PBMCs.

The DNA for the CDR3 is TGTGCCAGCAGCTATTACTTCTCCTACAATGAGCAGTTCTTC. Translating it yields CASSYYFSYNEQFF. The chain links TRBV7-2 to TRBJ2-1; D unclear. This CDR3 is 14 amino acids long. In germline, CDR1 is SGHTA, CDR2 FQGNSA. The V gene lost 4 bases and the J gene lost 0 bases, with 7 bases spanning the gap.